Following are 10 T cell receptor beta chains from one sample sequenced in a study of blood T cells in healthy people across ages. Sample-barcoded 5' priming and a J-beta primer mix drove a second PCR of roughly 6 to 12 cycles. TCRdb used MiXCR to reprocess the 5' RACE reads, holding one entry per CDR3 protein. Here the sample spans around 1.5 million distinct CDR3 sequences, 35% to 45% being singletons. Sequencing was carried out using blood. The receptors were sampled from a woman younger than 30 in good health.

CDR3 loop: CSANTLEGWNSPLHF. The CDR3 DNA follows: TGCAGTGCTAACACCCTGGAAGGCTGGAATTCACCCCTCCACTTT. The chain recombines TRBV20-1 with TRBJ1-6; D remains ambiguous. Deletions cut 4 bases from V and 7 bases from J, with 17 bases between. CDR3 length equals 15 residues. In germline, CDR1 is DFQATT, CDR2 SNEGSKA (reference sequence).

This clonotype has more than one count but fewer than ten. The chain combines TRBV2 with TRBJ2-3; 11 bases fit TRBD2. Germline-derived CDR1 and CDR2 are SNHLY and FYNNEI. The CDR3 has 15 residues. Losses at the gene ends were 10 bases for V and 1 base for J; bases not matched to a gene: 7. In DNA, the CDR3 is TGTGCCATCCGCGAGACTAGCGGGGGCACAGATACGCAGTATTTT. It specifies CAIRETSGGTDTQYF.

This clonotype has more than one count but fewer than ten. The J gene is TRBJ2-5, the V gene TRBV4-1; the D is unclear. Trimming shortened V by 1 base and J by 2 bases, and 11 bases separated the two germline ends. CDR3 length: 15 amino acids. The germline CDR1 and CDR2 sequences are MGHRA and YSYEKL. The CDR3 bases are TGCGCCAGCAGCCAAGGTCTAACCCGACAAGAGACCCAGTACTTC. It specifies CASSQGLTRQETQYF.

The V and J genes are TRBV2 and TRBJ2-1, with 15 bases matching TRBD2. V shed 5 bases, J shed 3 bases, and the junction held 8 bases outside the gene matches. The CDR3 is 18 residues long. Germline V gives CDR1 SNHLY, CDR2 FYNNEI. CDR3 DNA sequence: TGTGCCAGCAGTCCCAGGACTAGCGGGGGGGATTTCTACAATGAGCAGTTCTTC. Amino acid sequence: CASSPRTSGGDFYNEQFF.

J is TRBJ1-5 and V is TRBV6-5; 7 bases align to TRBD1. Germline lookup yields CDR1 MNHEY and CDR2 SVGAGI. Trimming removed 2 bases from V and 7 bases from J; junction bases left unmatched: 8. The CDR3 sequence is 15 residues long. The CDR3 protein is CASSYAKGANQPQHF. CDR3 DNA sequence: TGTGCCAGCAGTTACGCGAAGGGGGCGAACCAGCCCCAGCATTTT.

Worth noting for this clonotype: One junction end does not reproduce the germline sequence, and a read error may be involved. The V gene is TRBV9, the J gene TRBJ1-2; D call uncertain. This CDR3 comprises 16 residues. The V gene's germline CDR1 is SGDLS and CDR2 YYNGEE. As DNA, the CDR3 is TGTACCAGCAGCGTAGAATCTGCGGGCGAAGGCTATGGCTACACCTTC. Translating it yields CTSSVESAGEGYGYTF.

The chain has TRBV13 and TRBJ2-5; D is uncertain. Germline-derived CDR1 and CDR2 are PRHDT and FYEKMQ (reference sequence). The V end was cut by 2 bases, the J end by 5 bases, with 9 bases between. This CDR3 has 13 residues. The CDR3 is CASSLSRTETQYF. The CDR3 DNA sequence: TGTGCCAGCAGCTTATCTCGCACCGAGACCCAGTACTTC.

This chain uses TRBV12-3 or TRBV12-4 with TRBJ2-5; no firm D call. V gave up 0 bases and J gave up 7 bases, with 3 bases separating them. This CDR3 contains 11 residues. The CDR3 here is CASSLARTQYF. The CDR3 DNA reads TGTGCCAGCAGTTTAGCCCGGACCCAGTACTTC.

This chain uses TRBV7-9 with TRBJ1-2, with 11 bases identical to TRBD1. This CDR3 has 14 amino acids. The germline gives CDR1 SEHNR, CDR2 FQNEAQ (reference sequence). With V trimmed by 6 bases and J by 7 bases, 7 bases remained unmatched. DNA for the CDR3: TGTGCCAGCAGTTCCGGGACAGGGGGGACTGGCTACACCTTC. Translation: CASSSGTGGTGYTF.

This clonotype was observed a handful of times. This chain connects TRBV5-1 to TRBJ2-5; D might be TRBD2 (7 bases). Germline V gene lookup returns CDR1 SGHRS and CDR2 YFSETQ. The CDR3 is 14 amino acids. With 3 bases removed from V and 1 base from J, the gap between germline ends came to 10 bases. This CDR3 is CASSSGGLQETQYF. CDR3 bases: TGCGCCAGCAGCTCGGGGGGCCTCCAAGAGACCCAGTACTTC.